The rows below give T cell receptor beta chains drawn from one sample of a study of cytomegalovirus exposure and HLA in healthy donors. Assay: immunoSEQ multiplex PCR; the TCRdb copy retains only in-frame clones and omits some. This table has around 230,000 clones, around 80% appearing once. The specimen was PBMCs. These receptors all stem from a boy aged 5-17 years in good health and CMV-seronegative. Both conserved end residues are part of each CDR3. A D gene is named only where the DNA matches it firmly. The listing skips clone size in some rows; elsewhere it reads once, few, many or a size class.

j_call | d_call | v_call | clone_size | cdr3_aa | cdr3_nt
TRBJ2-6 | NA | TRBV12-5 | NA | CASGLGGSDRPPHPGANVLTF | TGTGCTAGTGGTTTGGGGGGGTCGGACAGACCTCCACACCCGGGGGCCAACGTCCTGACTTTC
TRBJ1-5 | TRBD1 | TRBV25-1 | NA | CASSELQGDQPQHF | TGTGCCAGCAGTGAACTACAGGGGGATCAGCCCCAGCATTTT
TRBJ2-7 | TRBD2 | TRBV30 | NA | CACEIGAGGSYEQYF | TGTGCCTGCGAGATCGGCGCGGGAGGATCCTACGAGCAGTACTTC
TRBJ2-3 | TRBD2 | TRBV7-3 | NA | CASSLIGLAGGTGTDTQYF | TGTGCCAGCAGCTTAATAGGACTAGCGGGGGGGACAGGCACAGATACGCAGTATTTT
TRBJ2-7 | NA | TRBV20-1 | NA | CSARFLSEQYF | TGCAGTGCTAGGTTCCTCTCCGAGCAGTACTTC
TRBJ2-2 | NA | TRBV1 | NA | CTSSLYWGPTTGELFF | TGCACCAGCAGCCTCTACTGGGGCCCCACCACCGGGGAGCTGTTTTTT
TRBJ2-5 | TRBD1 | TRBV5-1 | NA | CASSDGVTGGRETQYF | TGCGCCAGCAGCGACGGAGTGACAGGGGGGAGAGAGACCCAGTACTTC
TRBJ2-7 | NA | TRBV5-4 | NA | CASSFSPSGSEQYF | TGTGCCAGCAGCTTTTCCCCGTCCGGGTCCGAGCAGTACTTC
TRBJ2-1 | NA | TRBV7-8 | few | CASSLASFRRSSYNEQFF | TGTGCCAGCAGCTTAGCTTCATTCCGCCGGAGCTCCTACAATGAGCAGTTCTTC
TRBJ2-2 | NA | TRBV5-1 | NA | CASSPGRPNTGELFF | TGCGCCAGCAGCCCTGGGAGACCGAACACCGGGGAGCTGTTTTTT
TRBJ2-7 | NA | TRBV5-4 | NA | CASSNSVGGFYEQYF | TGTGCCAGCAGCAATTCTGTGGGGGGTTTTTACGAGCAGTACTTC
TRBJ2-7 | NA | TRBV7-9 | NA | CASSPGYEQYF | TGTGCCAGCAGCCCCGGGTACGAGCAGTACTTC
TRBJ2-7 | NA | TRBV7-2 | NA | CASSRGTQSYEQYF | TGTGCCAGCAGTCGAGGGACACAGTCCTACGAGCAGTACTTC